The 13 T cell receptor beta chains presented below share a single source sample, sequenced in a study of blood T cell repertoires in COVID-19. Here immunoSEQ multiplex PCR was the method, and the copy in TCRdb shows in-frame clones only, minus some. The sample consists of 150,000 to 200,000 clones, about nine tenths of them appearing once. Specimen: peripheral blood. The receptors were gathered from a woman under 40 with acute or convalescent COVID-19.

The V gene is TRBV6-1, the J gene TRBJ1-1; D gene unclear. Germline V gene data show CDR1 as MNHNS and CDR2 as SASEGT. The CDR3 contains 13 residues. Trimming left V 5 bases short and J 3 bases short, with 10 bases between. The CDR3 region has the DNA TGTGCCAGCAGTCCAGTTTATTACACTGAAGCTTTCTTT. This gives the protein CASSPVYYTEAFF.

The chain couples TRBV5-4 to TRBJ2-1, with D perhaps matching TRBD2 (5 bases). The germline V gene has CDR1 SGHNT and CDR2 YYREEE (reference sequence). This CDR3 region has 14 residues. Trimming pared 2 bases from V and 6 bases from J, leaving 12 bases between. CDR3 region: CASSFREGSNEQFF. CDR3 nucleotides: TGTGCCAGCAGCTTTCGAGAGGGAAGCAATGAGCAGTTCTTC.

The chain combines TRBV4-1 with TRBJ2-7, with 7 bases identical to TRBD1. From germline, CDR1 is MGHRA and CDR2 YSYEKL. The CDR3 loop spans 15 amino acids. V was clipped by 1 base and J by 2 bases; unmatched bases: 5. The DNA for the CDR3 is TGCGCCAGCAGCCAAGGGCGACAGGGAGCCTACGAGCAGTACTTC. Encoded protein: CASSQGRQGAYEQYF.

This chain connects TRBV28 to TRBJ2-1; D is unclear. V was shortened by 3 bases and J by 7 bases, with 7 bases between the two germline ends. This CDR3 is 12 amino acids long. In germline, CDR1 is MDHEN, CDR2 SYDVKM. The DNA for the CDR3 is TGTGCCAGCAGTTTTTTGCGGAATGAGCAGTTCTTC. It codes for CASSFLRNEQFF.

This chain links TRBV6-5 with TRBJ2-3; D remains unclear. Germline values: CDR1 MNHEY, CDR2 SVGAGI. Trimming left V 10 bases short and J 5 bases short, with 10 bases between. There are 11 residues in the CDR3. CDR3 bases: TGTGCCACCCACACATTAGATACGCAGTATTTT. This translates into CATHTLDTQYF.

V gene TRBV19 combines with J gene TRBJ1-5, with D perhaps matching TRBD1 (6 bases). In germline, CDR1 is LNHDA, CDR2 SQIVND (reference sequence). This CDR3 has 12 residues. Between the trimmed V and J ends, which lost 8 bases and 7 bases, there was a span of 12 bases. The CDR3 region has the DNA TGTGCCAGTGCGGTTAGGGGGCAGCCCCAGCATTTT. Translation gives CASAVRGQPQHF.

The chain employs TRBV6-5 and TRBJ2-7, with 7 bases lining up with TRBD2. The ends lost 8 bases at V and 0 bases at J; junction bases unmatched: 4. CDR1 and CDR2 (germline): MNHEY, SVGAGI. The CDR3 spans 13 residues. CDR3: CASGQRDSYEQYF. For the CDR3, the DNA is TGTGCCAGCGGCCAGCGGGACTCCTACGAGCAGTACTTC.

CDR3 DNA: TGTGCCAGCAGCCAAGACTGGGCTAGCGGTAGGTTGCCGAACACCGGGGAGCTGTTTTTT. Translation: CASSQDWASGRLPNTGELFF. The chain has TRBV4-2 and TRBJ2-2; the match to TRBD2 covers 7 bases. Germline-derived CDR1 and CDR2 are LGHNA and YNFKEQ. Trimming removed 0 bases from V and 0 bases from J; junction bases left unmatched: 13. This CDR3 is built from 20 residues.

The chain combines TRBV24-1 with TRBJ2-2; 7 bases fit TRBD1. V lost 5 bases to trimming and J lost 4 bases; unmatched junction nucleotides: 6. CDR1 and CDR2 from the germline V gene are KGHDR and SFDVKD. CDR3 length: 15 amino acids. In DNA, the CDR3 is TGTGCCACCAGTGGACGATACAGGGGCACCGGGGAGCTGTTTTTT. Protein: CATSGRYRGTGELFF.

This clone came up once. The chain employs TRBV27 and TRBJ2-3; D is unresolved. The germline V and J ends were trimmed by 4 bases and 1 base, with 6 bases remaining between them. Germline V CDR1 and CDR2: MNHEY, SMNVEV (reference sequence). The CDR3 has 13 amino acids. This CDR3 is CASSYAGTDTQYF. The CDR3 DNA sequence: TGTGCCAGCAGTTACGCAGGCACAGATACGCAGTATTTT.

The J gene is TRBJ1-1, the V gene TRBV7-2; D remains unclear. V lost 2 bases, J lost 3 bases, and 16 bases lay in between. CDR3 size: 16 residues. Germline V gene lookup returns CDR1 SGHTA and CDR2 FQGNSA. Here the CDR3 DNA reads TGTGCCAGCAGCTTACGAGGCATATCTTGGGACACTGAAGCTTTCTTT. Translation gives CASSLRGISWDTEAFF.

The chain recombines TRBV27 with TRBJ2-1; D might be TRBD2 (5 bases). The CDR3 is made up of 12 amino acids. Germline CDR1 is MNHEY and CDR2 is SMNVEV (reference sequence). Trimming removed 3 bases from V and 6 bases from J, with 6 bases in between. The CDR3 reads CASSFRGNEQFF. The CDR3, as DNA: TGTGCCAGCAGTTTCCGGGGCAATGAGCAGTTCTTC.

This chain joins TRBV9 and TRBJ2-3, with 7 bases lining up with TRBD1. V lost 4 bases to trimming and J lost 2 bases; unmatched junction nucleotides: 4. The CDR3 is made up of 14 amino acids. Germline CDR1 SGDLS, CDR2 YYNGEE. CDR3 residues: CASSLRGHTDTQYF. Written as DNA, the CDR3 is TGTGCCAGCAGCTTAAGGGGGCACACAGATACGCAGTATTTT.